The TCR beta chain under discussion was sequenced for a study of blood T cells in healthy people across ages. Study-wide results and caveats: CMV infection status of these donors was not known.

Turning to this clonotype: Antigen unknown. Its ends do not fully match the called genes, so a read error is possible.

It was with a sample-barcoded 5' primer and a J-beta primer mix that a second PCR of roughly 7 to 12 cycles was run. A single record per CDR3 protein comes from TCRdb applying MiXCR to the 5' RACE reads. The data show 850,000 to 1,100,000 distinct CDR3 sequences, 35% to 40% seen once. This CDR3 spans 15 amino acids. Germline-derived CDR1 and CDR2 are SGHDT and YYEEEE. The chain is built from TRBV5-6 and TRBJ2-2, with 9 bases lining up with TRBD1. The material sequenced was blood. The receptor was isolated from a man between 18 and 29 years old in good health. The CDR3 protein is CASSPGTGLTGEPFF. The CDR3 DNA reads TGTGCCAGCAGCCCCGGGACAGGGCTCACCGGGGAGCCGTTTTTT.